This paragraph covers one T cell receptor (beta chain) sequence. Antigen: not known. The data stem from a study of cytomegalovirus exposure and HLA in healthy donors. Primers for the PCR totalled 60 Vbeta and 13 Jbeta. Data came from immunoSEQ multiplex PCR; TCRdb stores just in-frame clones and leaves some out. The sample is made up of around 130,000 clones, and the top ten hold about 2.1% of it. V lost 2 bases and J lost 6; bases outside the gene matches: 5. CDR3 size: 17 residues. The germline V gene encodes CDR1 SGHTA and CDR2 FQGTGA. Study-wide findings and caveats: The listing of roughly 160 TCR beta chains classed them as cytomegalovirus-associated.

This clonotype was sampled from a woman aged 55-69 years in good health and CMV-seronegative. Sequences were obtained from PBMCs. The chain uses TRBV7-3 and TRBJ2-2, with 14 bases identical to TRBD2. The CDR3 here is CASSLRGTSGGSGELFF. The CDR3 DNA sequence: TGTGCCAGCAGCTTACGCGGGACTAGCGGGGGATCCGGGGAGCTGTTTTTT. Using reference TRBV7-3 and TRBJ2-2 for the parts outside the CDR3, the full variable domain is GAGVSQTPSNKVTEKGKYVELRCDPISGHTALYWYRQSLGQGPEFLIYFQGTGAADDSGLPNDRFFAVRPEGSVSTLKIQRTERGDSAVYLCASSLRGTSGGSGELFFGEGSRLTVL.